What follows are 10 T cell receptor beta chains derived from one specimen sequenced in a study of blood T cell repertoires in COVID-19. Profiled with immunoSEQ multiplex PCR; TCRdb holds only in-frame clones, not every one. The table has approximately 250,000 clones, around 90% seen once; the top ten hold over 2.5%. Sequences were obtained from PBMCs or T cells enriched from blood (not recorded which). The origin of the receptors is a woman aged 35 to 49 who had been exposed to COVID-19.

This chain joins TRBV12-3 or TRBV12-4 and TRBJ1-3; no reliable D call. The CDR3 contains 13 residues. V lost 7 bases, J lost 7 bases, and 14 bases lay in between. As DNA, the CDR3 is TGTGCCAGCAATCGACAAGGCCGCAACACCATATATTTT. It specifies CASNRQGRNTIYF.

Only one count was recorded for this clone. The CDR3 loop reads CASSQTGLSYEQYV. The CDR3, as DNA: TGTGCCAGCAGCCAGACGGGACTTTCCTACGAGCAGTACGTC. The rearrangement joins TRBV7-9 to TRBJ2-7; a possible D gene is TRBD2 (6 bases). Trimming pared 5 bases from V and 1 base from J, leaving 12 bases between. The CDR3 has 14 residues. CDR1 is SEHNR, CDR2 FQNEAQ, per germline (reference sequence).

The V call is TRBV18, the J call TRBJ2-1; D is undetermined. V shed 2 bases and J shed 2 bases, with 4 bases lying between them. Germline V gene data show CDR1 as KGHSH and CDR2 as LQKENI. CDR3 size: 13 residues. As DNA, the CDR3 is TGTGCCAGCTCACCAAGCGCCTACAATGAGCAGTTCTTC. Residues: CASSPSAYNEQFF.

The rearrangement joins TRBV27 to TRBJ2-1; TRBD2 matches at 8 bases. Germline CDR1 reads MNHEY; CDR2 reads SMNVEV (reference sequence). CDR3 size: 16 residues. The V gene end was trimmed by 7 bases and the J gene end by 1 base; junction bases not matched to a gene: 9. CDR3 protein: CASTPSGGESYNEQFF. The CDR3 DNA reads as TGTGCCAGCACTCCGAGCGGGGGAGAGTCCTACAATGAGCAGTTCTTC.

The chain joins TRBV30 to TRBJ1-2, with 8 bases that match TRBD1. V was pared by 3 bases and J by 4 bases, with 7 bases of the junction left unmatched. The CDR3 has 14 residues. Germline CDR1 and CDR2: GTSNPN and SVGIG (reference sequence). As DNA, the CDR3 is TGTGCCTGGAGGACAGGGGTTTGGAGCTATGGCTACACCTTC. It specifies CAWRTGVWSYGYTF.

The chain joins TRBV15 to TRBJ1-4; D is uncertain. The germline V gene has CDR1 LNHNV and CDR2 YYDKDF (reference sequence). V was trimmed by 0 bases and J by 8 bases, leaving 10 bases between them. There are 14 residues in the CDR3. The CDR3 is CATSRDRIKEKLFF. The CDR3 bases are TGTGCCACCAGCAGAGACAGGATTAAAGAAAAACTGTTTTTT.

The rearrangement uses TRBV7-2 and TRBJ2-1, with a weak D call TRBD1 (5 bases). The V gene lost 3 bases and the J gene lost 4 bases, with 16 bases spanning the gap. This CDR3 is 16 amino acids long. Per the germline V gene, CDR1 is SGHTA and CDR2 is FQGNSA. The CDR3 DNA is TGTGCCAGCAGCTTGCAGGGTTCTAAGGTGTACAATGAGCAGTTCTTC. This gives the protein CASSLQGSKVYNEQFF.

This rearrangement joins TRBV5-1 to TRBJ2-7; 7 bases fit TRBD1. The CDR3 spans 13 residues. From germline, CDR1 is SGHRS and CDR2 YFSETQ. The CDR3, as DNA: TGTGCCAGCAGCTCAGACAGGGAAGGCGAGCAGTACGTC. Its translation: CASSSDREGEQYV.

The CDR3, as DNA: TGTGCCAGCGCAGGATTCAATGAGCAGTTCTTC. As protein: CASAGFNEQFF. V usage is TRBV25-1 and J usage is TRBJ2-1; D uncertain. Deletions cut 8 bases from V and 6 bases from J, with 8 bases between. CDR3 length: 11 residues. Germline assignment: CDR1 MGHDK and CDR2 SYGVNS.

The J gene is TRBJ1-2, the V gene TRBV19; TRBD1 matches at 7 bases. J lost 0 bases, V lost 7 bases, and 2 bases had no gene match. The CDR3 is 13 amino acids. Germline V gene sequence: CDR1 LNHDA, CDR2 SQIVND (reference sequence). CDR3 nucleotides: TGTGCCAGTAATGACAGGGCTAACTATGGCTACACCTTC. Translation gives CASNDRANYGYTF.